A selection of T cell receptor beta chains follows, all from one sample in a study of T cell responses to AZD1222 COVID-19 vaccine. The repertoire was sequenced with immunoSEQ multiplex PCR; TCRdb's copy has only in-frame clones and lacks some. This sample has over 85,000 clones; roughly nine tenths occur once, and the top ten carry around 1.6%. Sequencing used peripheral blood, obtained on day 0 of AZD1222 vaccination. The origin of the receptors is an adult in good health. Both conserved end residues are part of each CDR3. A D gene is named only where the DNA matches it firmly. Expanded clones get a size class; other rows say once, few or many, or leave the size out.

j_gene | d_gene | v_gene | len | abundance | CDR3aa | CDR3nt
TRBJ2-3 | TRBD2 | TRBV18 | 17 | NA | CASSPDSGMTSTDTQYF | TGTGCCAGCTCCCCCGACAGCGGGATGACTAGCACAGATACGCAGTATTTT
TRBJ1-1 | NA | TRBV5-1 | 15 | NA | CASSTGWGENTEAFF | TGCGCCAGCAGCACTGGCTGGGGGGAGAACACTGAAGCTTTCTTT
TRBJ2-5 | TRBD1 | TRBV5-5 | 15 | NA | CASSWTGQYQETQYF | TGTGCCAGCAGCTGGACAGGGCAGTACCAAGAGACCCAGTACTTC
TRBJ1-5 | NA | TRBV5-5 | 15 | NA | CASSPGRDIHQPQHF | TGTGCCAGCAGCCCTGGTCGGGACATCCATCAGCCCCAGCATTTT
TRBJ1-5 | NA | TRBV19 | 15 | NA | CASSVSIGSNQPQHF | TGTGCCAGTAGTGTCTCAATCGGTAGCAATCAGCCCCAGCATTTT
TRBJ2-2 | NA | TRBV7-9 | 15 | NA | CASSLAFGFTGELFF | TGTGCCAGCAGCTTAGCTTTTGGGTTCACCGGGGAGCTGTTTTTT
TRBJ2-7 | TRBD1 | TRBV14 | 15 | NA | CASSQVSRGQYEQYF | TGTGCCAGCAGCCAAGTTAGCAGGGGACAGTACGAGCAGTACTTC
TRBJ2-7 | NA | TRBV10-2 | 13 | NA | CASSGTNSYEQYF | TGCGCCAGCAGTGGGACTAACTCCTACGAGCAGTACTTC
TRBJ1-1 | TRBD1 | TRBV4-1 | 14 | NA | CASSLNRGNTEAFF | TGCGCCAGCAGCCTTAACAGGGGCAACACTGAAGCTTTCTTT
TRBJ1-5 | NA | TRBV18 | 15 | NA | CASSRAGASNQPQHF | TGTGCCAGCTCACGTGCGGGAGCTAGCAATCAGCCCCAGCATTTT
TRBJ1-6 | NA | TRBV18 | 15 | NA | CASSGTVDYNSPLHF | TGTGCCAGCTCCGGGACCGTAGACTATAATTCACCCCTCCACTTT
TRBJ2-7 | NA | TRBV5-4 | 16 | once | CASSPEGGILRLEQYF | TGTGCCAGCAGTCCCGAGGGCGGGATATTACGTTTGGAGCAGTACTTC
TRBJ2-2 | NA | TRBV6-5 | 15 | NA | CASREGSSNTGELFF | TGTGCCAGCAGAGAGGGGTCTTCGAACACCGGGGAGCTGTTTTTT
TRBJ2-7 | NA | TRBV6-1 | 15 | NA | CASSEGAGLPYEQYF | TGTGCCAGCAGTGAAGGGGCGGGACTTCCCTACGAGCAGTACTTC
TRBJ2-2 | TRBD1 | TRBV6-4 | 16 | few | CASSRGQGAGTGELFF | TGTGCCAGCAGCAGAGGACAGGGGGCCGGCACCGGGGAGCTGTTTTTT
TRBJ1-2 | NA | TRBV4-1 | 16 | NA | CASSQETGTRRYGYTF | TGCGCCAGCAGCCAAGAGACGGGGACGCGGCGGTATGGCTACACCTTC
TRBJ1-1 | NA | TRBV5-1 | 14 | NA | CASSLSDMNTEAFF | TGCGCCAGCAGCTTGTCTGATATGAACACTGAAGCTTTCTTT
TRBJ1-5 | NA | TRBV6-5 | 14 | NA | CASRGGVINQPQHF | TGTGCCAGCAGAGGCGGGGTTATCAATCAGCCCCAGCATTTT
TRBJ2-3 | NA | TRBV29-1 | 14 | NA | CSVDGQSSTDTQYF | TGCAGCGTTGACGGCCAATCTAGCACAGATACGCAGTATTTT
TRBJ1-5 | TRBD1 | TRBV9 | 15 | NA | CASSQGGVEDQPQHF | TGTGCCAGCAGCCAGGGGGGGGTGGAGGATCAGCCCCAGCATTTT
TRBJ2-1 | NA | TRBV24-1 | 15 | NA | CATSDPLGGYNEQFF | TGTGCCACCAGTGATCCCCTTGGGGGGTACAATGAGCAGTTCTTC
TRBJ2-5 | TRBD1 | TRBV7-9 | 14 | NA | CASNEQGPQETQYF | TGTGCCAGCAACGAACAGGGGCCGCAAGAGACCCAGTACTTC
TRBJ1-2 | NA | TRBV7-2 | 15 | NA | CASSLAVTGRDGYTF | TGTGCCAGCAGCTTAGCCGTAACTGGCAGGGATGGCTACACCTTC
TRBJ2-7 | NA | TRBV5-5 | 16 | once | CASSLGVRVPSGEQYF | TGTGCCAGCAGCTTGGGGGTCAGGGTTCCCTCAGGCGAGCAGTACTTC
TRBJ2-5 | NA | TRBV20-1 | 11 | NA | CSANPQETQYF | TGCAGTGCTAACCCCCAAGAGACCCAGTACTTC
TRBJ2-7 | TRBD2 | TRBV5-1 | 13 | NA | CASSAGLAYEQYF | TGCGCCAGCTCAGCCGGACTAGCCTACGAGCAGTACTTC
TRBJ1-2 | NA | TRBV11-2 | 13 | NA | CASSLGGLQGYTF | TGTGCCAGCAGCTTGGGGGGGCTTCAGGGCTACACCTTC